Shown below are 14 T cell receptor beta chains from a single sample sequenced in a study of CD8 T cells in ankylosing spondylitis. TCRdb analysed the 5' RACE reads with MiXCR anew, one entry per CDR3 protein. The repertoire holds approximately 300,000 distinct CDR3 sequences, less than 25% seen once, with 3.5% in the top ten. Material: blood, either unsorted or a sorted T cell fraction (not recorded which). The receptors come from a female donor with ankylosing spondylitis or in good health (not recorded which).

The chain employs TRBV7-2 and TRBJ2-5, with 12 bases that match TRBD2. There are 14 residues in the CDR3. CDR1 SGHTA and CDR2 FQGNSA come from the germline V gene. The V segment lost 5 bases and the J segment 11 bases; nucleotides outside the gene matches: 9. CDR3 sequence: CASSLGTSGWRQYF. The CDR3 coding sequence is TGTGCCAGCAGCCTCGGGACTAGCGGGTGGAGGCAGTACTTC.

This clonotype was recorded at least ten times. CDR3 nucleotide sequence: TGTGCCAGCAGTGGAAGCGGCGTTCAGCCCCAGCATTTT. This gives the protein CASSGSGVQPQHF. V gene TRBV12-3 or TRBV12-4 combines with J gene TRBJ1-5; D is unresolved. V lost 5 bases and J lost 6, with 11 bases in between. This CDR3 is built from 13 residues.

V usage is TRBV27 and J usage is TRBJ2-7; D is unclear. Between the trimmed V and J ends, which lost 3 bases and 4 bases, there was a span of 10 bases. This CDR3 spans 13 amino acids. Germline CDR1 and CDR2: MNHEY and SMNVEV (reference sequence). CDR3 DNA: TGTGCCAGCAGTTTGACCCTCAATTACGAGCAGTACTTC. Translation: CASSLTLNYEQYF.

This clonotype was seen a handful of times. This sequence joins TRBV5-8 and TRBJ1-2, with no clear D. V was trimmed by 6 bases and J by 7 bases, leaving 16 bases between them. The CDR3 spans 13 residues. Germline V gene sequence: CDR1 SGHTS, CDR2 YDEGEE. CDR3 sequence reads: CASTTQFDAGYTF. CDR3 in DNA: TGTGCCAGCACCACCCAATTCGACGCTGGCTACACCTTC.

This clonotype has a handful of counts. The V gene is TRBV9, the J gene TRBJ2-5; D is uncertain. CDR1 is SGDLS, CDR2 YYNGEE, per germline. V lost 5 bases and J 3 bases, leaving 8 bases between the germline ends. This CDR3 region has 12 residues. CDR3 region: CASSGVEETQYF. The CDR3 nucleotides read TGTGCCAGCAGTGGGGTGGAAGAGACCCAGTACTTC.

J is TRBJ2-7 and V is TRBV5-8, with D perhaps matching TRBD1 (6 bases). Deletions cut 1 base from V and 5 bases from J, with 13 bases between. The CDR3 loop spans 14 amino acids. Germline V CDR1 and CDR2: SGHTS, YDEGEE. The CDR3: CASSLRQGIDEQYF. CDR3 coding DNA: TGTGCCAGCAGCTTGCGCCAGGGGATCGACGAGCAGTACTTC.

CDR3 in DNA: TGTGCCAGCAGGAGCCAGGGACAGGGGGCTAAGAACACTGAAGCTTTCTTT. Its protein is CASRSQGQGAKNTEAFF. The chain links TRBV2 to TRBJ1-1; 12 positions match TRBD1. The V and J ends lost 6 bases and 1 base, in that order; junction bases with no gene match: 9. Germline loops: CDR1 SNHLY, CDR2 FYNNEI. This CDR3 is built from 17 residues. The full variable domain, rest sourced from reference TRBV2 and TRBJ1-1, is EPEVTQTPSHQVTQMGQEVILRCVPISNHLYFYWYRQILGQKVEFLVSFYNNEISEKSEIFDDQFSVERPDGSNFTLKIRSTKLEDSAMYFCASRSQGQGAKNTEAFFGQGTRLTVV.

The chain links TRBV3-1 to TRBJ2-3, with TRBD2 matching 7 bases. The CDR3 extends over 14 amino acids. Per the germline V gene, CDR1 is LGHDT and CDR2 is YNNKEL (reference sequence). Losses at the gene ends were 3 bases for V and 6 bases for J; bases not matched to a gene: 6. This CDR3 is CASSHGGREDTQYF. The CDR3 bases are TGTGCCAGCAGCCACGGTGGGCGGGAGGATACGCAGTATTTT.

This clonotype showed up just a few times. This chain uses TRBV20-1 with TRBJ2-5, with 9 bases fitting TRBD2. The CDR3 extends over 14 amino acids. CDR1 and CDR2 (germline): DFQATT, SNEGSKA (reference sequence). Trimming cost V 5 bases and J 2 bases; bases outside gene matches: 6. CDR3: CSAVSGSGQETQYF. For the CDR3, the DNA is TGCAGTGCTGTTAGCGGGAGTGGGCAAGAGACCCAGTACTTC.

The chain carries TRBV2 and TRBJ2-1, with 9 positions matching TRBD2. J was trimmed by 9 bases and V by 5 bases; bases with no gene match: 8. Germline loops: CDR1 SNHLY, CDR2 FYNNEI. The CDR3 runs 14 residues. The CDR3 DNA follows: TGTGCCAGCAGTCCGGGACTAGCTATGAGTGAGCAGTTCTTC. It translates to CASSPGLAMSEQFF.

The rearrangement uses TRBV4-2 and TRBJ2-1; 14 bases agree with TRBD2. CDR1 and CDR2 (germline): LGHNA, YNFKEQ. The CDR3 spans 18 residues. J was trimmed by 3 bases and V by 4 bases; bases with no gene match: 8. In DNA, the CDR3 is TGTGCCAGCAGCCCCTTTATCGGACTAGCGGGAGGCTACAATGAGCAGTTCTTC. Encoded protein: CASSPFIGLAGGYNEQFF.

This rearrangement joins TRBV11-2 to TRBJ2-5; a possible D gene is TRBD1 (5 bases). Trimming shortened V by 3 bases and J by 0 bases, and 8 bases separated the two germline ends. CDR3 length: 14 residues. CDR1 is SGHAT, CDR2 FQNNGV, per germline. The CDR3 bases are TGTGCCAGCAGCTTCAACAGGAACCAAGAGACCCAGTACTTC. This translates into CASSFNRNQETQYF.

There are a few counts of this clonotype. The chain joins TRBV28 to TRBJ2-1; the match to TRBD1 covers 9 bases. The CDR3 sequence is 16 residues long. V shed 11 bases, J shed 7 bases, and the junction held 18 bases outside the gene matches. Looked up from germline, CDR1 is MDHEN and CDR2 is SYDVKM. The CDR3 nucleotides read TGTGCCGCCGGGACAGGGTATAATTCGCGTAGAAATGAGCAGTTCTTC. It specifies CAAGTGYNSRRNEQFF.

The CDR3 nucleotides are TGTGCCAGCGGACAGGGGTATCCCTACGAGCAGTACTTC. Translation: CASGQGYPYEQYF. V is TRBV6-6 and J is TRBJ2-7; 9 bases map to TRBD1. The CDR3 totals 13 residues. Germline V gene sequence: CDR1 MNHNY, CDR2 SVGAGI (reference sequence). Trimming removed 8 bases from V and 2 bases from J; junction bases left unmatched: 4.